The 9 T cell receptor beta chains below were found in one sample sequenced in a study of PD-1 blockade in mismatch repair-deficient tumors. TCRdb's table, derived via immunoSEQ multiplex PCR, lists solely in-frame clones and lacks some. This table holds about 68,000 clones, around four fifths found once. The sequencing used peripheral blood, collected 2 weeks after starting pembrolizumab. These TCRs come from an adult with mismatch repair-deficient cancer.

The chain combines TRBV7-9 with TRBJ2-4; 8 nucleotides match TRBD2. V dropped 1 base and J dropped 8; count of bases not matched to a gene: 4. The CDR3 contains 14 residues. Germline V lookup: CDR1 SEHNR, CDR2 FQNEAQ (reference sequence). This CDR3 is CASSLVTSEDIQYF. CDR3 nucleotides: TGTGCCAGCAGCTTAGTGACTAGCGAGGACATTCAGTACTTC.

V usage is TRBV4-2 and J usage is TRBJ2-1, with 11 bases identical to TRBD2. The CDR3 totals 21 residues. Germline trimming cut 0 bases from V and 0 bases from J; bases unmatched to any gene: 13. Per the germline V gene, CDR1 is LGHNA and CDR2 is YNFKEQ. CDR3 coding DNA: TGTGCCAGCAGCCAAGAAGGAAATAGCGGGAGGGCCTATGGCTCCTACAATGAGCAGTTCTTC. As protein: CASSQEGNSGRAYGSYNEQFF.

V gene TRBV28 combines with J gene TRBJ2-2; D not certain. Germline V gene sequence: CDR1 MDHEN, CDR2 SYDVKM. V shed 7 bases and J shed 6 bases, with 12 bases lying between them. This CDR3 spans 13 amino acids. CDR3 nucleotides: TGTGCCAGCAACATAAATTCCCCCGGGGAGCTGTTTTTT. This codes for CASNINSPGELFF.

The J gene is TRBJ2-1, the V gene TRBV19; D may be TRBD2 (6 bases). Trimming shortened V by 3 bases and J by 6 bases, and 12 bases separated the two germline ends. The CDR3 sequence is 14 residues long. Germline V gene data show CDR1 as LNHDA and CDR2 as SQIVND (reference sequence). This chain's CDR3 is CASSMRDGGNEQFF. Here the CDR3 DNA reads TGTGCCAGTAGTATGAGGGACGGGGGCAATGAGCAGTTCTTC.

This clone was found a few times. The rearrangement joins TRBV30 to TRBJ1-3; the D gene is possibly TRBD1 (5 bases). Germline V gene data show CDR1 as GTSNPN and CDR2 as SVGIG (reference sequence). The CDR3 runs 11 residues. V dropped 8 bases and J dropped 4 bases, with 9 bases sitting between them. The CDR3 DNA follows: TGTGCCCGCGGGGGGGGAAACACCATATATTTT. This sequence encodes CARGGGNTIYF.

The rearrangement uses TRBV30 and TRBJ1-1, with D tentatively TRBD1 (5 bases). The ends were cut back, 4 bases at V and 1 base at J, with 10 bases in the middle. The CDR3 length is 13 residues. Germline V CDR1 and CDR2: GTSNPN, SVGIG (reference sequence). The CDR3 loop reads CAWTLGRNTEAFF. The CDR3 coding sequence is TGTGCCTGGACGCTGGGGCGGAACACTGAAGCTTTCTTT.

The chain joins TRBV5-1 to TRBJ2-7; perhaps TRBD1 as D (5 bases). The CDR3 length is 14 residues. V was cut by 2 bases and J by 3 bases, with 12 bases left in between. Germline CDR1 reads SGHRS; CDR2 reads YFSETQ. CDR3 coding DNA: TGCGCCAGCAGCTTTCAGGACACCAACTACGAGCAGTACTTC. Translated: CASSFQDTNYEQYF.

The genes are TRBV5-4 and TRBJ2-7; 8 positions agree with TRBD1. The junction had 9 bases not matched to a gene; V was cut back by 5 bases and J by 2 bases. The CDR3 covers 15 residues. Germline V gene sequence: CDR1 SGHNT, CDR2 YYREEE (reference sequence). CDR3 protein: CASRAGGASPYEQYF. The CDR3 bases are TGTGCCAGCAGGGCAGGGGGCGCCTCACCCTACGAGCAGTACTTC.

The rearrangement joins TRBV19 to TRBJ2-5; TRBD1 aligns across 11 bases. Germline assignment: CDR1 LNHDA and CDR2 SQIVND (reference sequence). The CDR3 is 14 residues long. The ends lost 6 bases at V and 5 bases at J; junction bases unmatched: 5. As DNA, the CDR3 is TGTGCCAGTAGGGACAGGGGGCAAAGTGAGACCCAGTACTTC. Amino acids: CASRDRGQSETQYF.